The present entry profiles one T cell receptor (beta chain) with its context. Followed longitudinally, the Seattle patients had been enrolled during active infection. The data are from a study of blood T cell repertoires in COVID-19. Sequenced by immunoSEQ multiplex PCR; TCRdb stores in-frame clones only, minus some. The table records about 250,000 clones, over 90% of them present only once. Germline V lookup: CDR1 SGHDN, CDR2 FVKESK. Trimming removed 4 bases from V and 8 bases from J, with 13 bases in between. The CDR3 is made up of 13 amino acids. The chain uses TRBV14 and TRBJ2-3, with D tentatively TRBD1 (6 bases). The sample was peripheral blood. The TCR sequence derives from a man aged 25-40 years with COVID-19, enrolled during active disease. The CDR3 DNA is TGTGCCAGCAGCCCCAGGGGTGAAGGTACGCAGTATTTT. Translation: CASSPRGEGTQYF.